This passage covers 3 T cell receptor beta chains from one sample sequenced in a study of long-term antiretroviral therapy in people with HIV. Researchers report immunoSEQ v3.0 was run at survey level. Assay used: immunoSEQ multiplex PCR; TCRdb lists only in-frame clones, some missing. The sample consists of tens of thousands of clones, approximately 90% of them appearing once. The sequenced sample was unsorted PBMCs, obtained 3.1 years after starting antiretroviral therapy. All receptors derive from a man younger than 35 with HIV.

The V call is TRBV2, the J call TRBJ2-3, with 7 bases aligning to TRBD2. Per germline, CDR1 SNHLY and CDR2 FYNNEI. There are 15 residues in the CDR3. Trimming cost V 3 bases and J 5 bases; bases outside gene matches: 8. Written as DNA, the CDR3 is TGTGCCAGCAGTGAGAAGGCGGGAGTAAGAGATACGCAGTATTTT. It encodes CASSEKAGVRDTQYF.

V and J are TRBV18 and TRBJ2-7, with unresolved D. Germline CDR1 is KGHSH and CDR2 is LQKENI. CDR3 size: 12 residues. Trimming left V 3 bases short and J 2 bases short, with 5 bases between. The CDR3, as DNA: TGTGCCAGCTCACCCACAGCCTACGAGCAGTACTTC. This encodes CASSPTAYEQYF.

This sequence joins TRBV5-6 and TRBJ2-2; no clear D. CDR1 is SGHDT and CDR2 is YYEEEE in the germline V gene. This CDR3 is 13 amino acids long. V lost 1 base and J 6 bases, leaving 7 bases between the germline ends. The CDR3 region is CASSLFVSGELFF. CDR3 coding DNA: TGTGCCAGCAGCTTGTTCGTTTCCGGGGAGCTGTTTTTT.